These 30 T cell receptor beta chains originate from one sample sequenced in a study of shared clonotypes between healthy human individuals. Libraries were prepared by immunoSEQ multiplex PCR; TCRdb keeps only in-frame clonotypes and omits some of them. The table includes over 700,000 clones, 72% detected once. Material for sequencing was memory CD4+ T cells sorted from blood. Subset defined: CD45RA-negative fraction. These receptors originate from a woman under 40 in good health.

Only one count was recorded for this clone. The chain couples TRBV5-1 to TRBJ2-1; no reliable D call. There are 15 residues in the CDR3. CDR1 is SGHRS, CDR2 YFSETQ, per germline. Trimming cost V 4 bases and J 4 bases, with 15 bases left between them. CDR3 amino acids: CASSPWSSEYNEQFF. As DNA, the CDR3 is TGCGCCAGCAGCCCATGGTCCTCTGAATACAATGAGCAGTTCTTC.

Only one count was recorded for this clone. CDR3 nucleotides: TGTGCCAGCAGATCACTCCAGGGGGCCGGGAATGAAAAACTGTTTTTT. It yields the protein CASRSLQGAGNEKLFF. The chain employs TRBV11-2 and TRBJ1-4; 8 bases agree with TRBD1. J gave up 5 bases and V 6 bases, and 11 bases lay outside the gene matches. The CDR3 spans 16 residues. Per germline, CDR1 SGHAT and CDR2 FQNNGV.

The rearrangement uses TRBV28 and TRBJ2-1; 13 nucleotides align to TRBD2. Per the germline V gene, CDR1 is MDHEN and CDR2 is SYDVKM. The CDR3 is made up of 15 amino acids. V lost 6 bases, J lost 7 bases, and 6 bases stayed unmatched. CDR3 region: CASSRGTSGTNEQFF. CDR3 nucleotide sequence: TGTGCCAGCAGCAGAGGGACTAGCGGGACAAATGAGCAGTTCTTC.

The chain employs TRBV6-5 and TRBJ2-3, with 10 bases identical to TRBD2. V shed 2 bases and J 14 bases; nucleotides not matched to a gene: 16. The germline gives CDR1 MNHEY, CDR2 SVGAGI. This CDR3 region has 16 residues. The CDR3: CASSYQAAGGPAVSYF. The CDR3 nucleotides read TGTGCCAGCAGTTACCAAGCAGCGGGAGGGCCAGCTGTGTCGTATTTT.

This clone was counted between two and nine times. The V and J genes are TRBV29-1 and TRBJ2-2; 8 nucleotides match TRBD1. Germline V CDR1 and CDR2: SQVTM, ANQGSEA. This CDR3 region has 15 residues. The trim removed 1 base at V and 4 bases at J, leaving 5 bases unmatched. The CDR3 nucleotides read TGCAGCGTTGAAGGTCGGGACAGGTCCACCGGGGAGCTGTTTTTT. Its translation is CSVEGRDRSTGELFF.

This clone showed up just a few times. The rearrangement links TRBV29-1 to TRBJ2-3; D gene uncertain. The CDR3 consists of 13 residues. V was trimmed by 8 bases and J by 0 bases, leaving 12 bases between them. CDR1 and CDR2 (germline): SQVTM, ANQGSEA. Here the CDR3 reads CSTWSSSTDTQYF. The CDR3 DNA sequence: TGCAGCACTTGGTCCTCTAGCACAGATACGCAGTATTTT.

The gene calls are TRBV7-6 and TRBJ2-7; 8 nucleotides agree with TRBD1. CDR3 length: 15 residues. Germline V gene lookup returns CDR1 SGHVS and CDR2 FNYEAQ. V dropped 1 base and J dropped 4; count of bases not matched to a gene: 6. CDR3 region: CASSLETGGGYEQYF. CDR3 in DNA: TGTGCCAGCAGCTTAGAAACAGGGGGAGGTTACGAGCAGTACTTC.

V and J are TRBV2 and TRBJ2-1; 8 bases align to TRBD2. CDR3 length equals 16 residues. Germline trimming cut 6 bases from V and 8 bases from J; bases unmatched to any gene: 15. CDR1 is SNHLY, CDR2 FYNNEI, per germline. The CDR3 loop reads CASRSRLAQTMDEQFF. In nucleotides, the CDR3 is TGTGCCAGCAGAAGTCGACTAGCGCAAACGATGGATGAGCAGTTCTTC.

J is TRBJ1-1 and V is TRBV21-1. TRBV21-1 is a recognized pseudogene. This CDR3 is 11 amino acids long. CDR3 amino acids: CASQPGLEAFF. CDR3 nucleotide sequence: TGTGCCTCTCAACCAGGACTTGAAGCTTTCTTT.

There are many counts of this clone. CDR3 sequence reads: CSVQGNVGQPQHF. CDR3 nucleotides: TGCAGCGTACAGGGGAACGTCGGTCAGCCCCAGCATTTT. The chain recombines TRBV29-1 with TRBJ1-5; 7 nucleotides match TRBD1. Germline lookup yields CDR1 SQVTM and CDR2 ANQGSEA. V lost 6 bases and J lost 6; bases outside the gene matches: 8. This CDR3 spans 13 amino acids.

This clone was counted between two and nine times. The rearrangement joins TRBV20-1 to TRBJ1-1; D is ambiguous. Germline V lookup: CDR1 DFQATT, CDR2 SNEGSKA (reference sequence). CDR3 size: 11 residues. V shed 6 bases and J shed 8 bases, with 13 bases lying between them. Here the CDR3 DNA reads TGCAGTGCCCCGCTGGGGATAGAAGCTTTCTTT. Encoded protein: CSAPLGIEAFF.

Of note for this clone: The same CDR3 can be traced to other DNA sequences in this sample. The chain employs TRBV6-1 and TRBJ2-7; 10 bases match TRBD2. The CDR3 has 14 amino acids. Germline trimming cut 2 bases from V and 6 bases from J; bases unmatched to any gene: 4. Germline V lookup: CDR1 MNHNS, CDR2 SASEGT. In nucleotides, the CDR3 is TGTGCCAGCAGTGAACGGCTAGCGGGAGCCGAGCAGTACTTC. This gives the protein CASSERLAGAEQYF.

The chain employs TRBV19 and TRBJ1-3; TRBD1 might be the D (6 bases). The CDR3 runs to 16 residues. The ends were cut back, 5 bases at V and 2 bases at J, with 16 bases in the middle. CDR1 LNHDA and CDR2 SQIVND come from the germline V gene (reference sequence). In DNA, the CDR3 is TGTGCCAGTAGTGACCCCGGGACATTGACTGGAAACACCATATATTTT. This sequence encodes CASSDPGTLTGNTIYF.

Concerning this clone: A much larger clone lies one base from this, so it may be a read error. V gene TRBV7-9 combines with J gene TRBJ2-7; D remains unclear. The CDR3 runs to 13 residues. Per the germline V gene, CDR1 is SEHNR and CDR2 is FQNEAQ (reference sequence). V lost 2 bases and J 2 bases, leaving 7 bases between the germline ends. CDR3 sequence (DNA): TGTGCCAGCAGCTTACGGCCTGCCTACGAGCAGTACTTC. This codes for CASSLRPAYEQYF.

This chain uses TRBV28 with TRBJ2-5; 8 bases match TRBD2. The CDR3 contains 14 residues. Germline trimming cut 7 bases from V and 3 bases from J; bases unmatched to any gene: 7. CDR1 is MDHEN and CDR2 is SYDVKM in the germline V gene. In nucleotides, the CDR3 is TGTGCCAGCAACATAGGCGGGAGGAAAGAGACCCAGTACTTC. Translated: CASNIGGRKETQYF.

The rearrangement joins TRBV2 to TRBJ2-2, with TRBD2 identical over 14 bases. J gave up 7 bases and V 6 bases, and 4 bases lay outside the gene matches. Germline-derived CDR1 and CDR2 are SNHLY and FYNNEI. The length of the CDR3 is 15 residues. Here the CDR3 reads CASRGTSGRNGELFF. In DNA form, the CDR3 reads TGTGCCAGCAGGGGGACTAGCGGGAGAAACGGGGAGCTGTTTTTT.

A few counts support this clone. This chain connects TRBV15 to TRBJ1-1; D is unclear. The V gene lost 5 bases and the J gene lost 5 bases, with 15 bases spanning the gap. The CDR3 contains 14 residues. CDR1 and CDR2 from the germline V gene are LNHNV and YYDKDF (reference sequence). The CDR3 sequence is CATSPRGMGTEAFF. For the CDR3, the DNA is TGTGCCACCAGCCCCCGAGGCATGGGAACTGAAGCTTTCTTT.

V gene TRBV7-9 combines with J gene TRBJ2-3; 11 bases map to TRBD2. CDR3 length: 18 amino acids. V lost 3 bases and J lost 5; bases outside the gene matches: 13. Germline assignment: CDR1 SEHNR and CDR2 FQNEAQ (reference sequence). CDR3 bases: TGTGCCAGCAGCTTGCGTCGGTTAGCGGGAGGGAATGAAGATACGCAGTATTTT. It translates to CASSLRRLAGGNEDTQYF.

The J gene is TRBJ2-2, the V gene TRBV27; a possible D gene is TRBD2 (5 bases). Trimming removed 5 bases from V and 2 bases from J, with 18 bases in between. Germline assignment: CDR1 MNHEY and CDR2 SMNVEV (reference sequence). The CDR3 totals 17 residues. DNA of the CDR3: TGTGCCAGCAGTCGCTTAAACGGAGGATTAAACACCGGGGAGCTGTTTTTT. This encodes CASSRLNGGLNTGELFF.

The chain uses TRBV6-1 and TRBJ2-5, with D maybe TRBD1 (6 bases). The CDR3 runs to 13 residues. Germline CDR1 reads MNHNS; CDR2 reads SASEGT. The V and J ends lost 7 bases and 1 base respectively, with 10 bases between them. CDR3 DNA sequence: TGTGCCAGCAAAAGGACAGTCCAAGAGACCCAGTACTTC. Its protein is CASKRTVQETQYF.

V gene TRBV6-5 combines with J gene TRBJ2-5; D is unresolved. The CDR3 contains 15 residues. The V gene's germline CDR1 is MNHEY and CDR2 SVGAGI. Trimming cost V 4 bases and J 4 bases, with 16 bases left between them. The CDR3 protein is CASSSSRTVRETQYF. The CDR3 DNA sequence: TGTGCCAGCAGTTCCTCGAGAACGGTCCGAGAGACCCAGTACTTC.

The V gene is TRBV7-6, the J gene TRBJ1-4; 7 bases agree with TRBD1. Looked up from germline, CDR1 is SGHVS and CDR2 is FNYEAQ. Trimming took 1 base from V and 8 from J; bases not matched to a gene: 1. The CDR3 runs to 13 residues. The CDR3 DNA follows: TGTGCCAGCAGCTTAGGACAGGGCGAAAAACTGTTTTTT. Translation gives CASSLGQGEKLFF.

CDR3 bases: TGTGCCAGCAAGGACTCCCTCTCCTACGAGCAGTACTTC. Translated, it gives CASKDSLSYEQYF. V gene TRBV27 combines with J gene TRBJ2-7, with D tentatively TRBD2 (5 bases). Germline CDR1 reads MNHEY; CDR2 reads SMNVEV (reference sequence). Trimming removed 7 bases from V and 0 bases from J, with 10 bases in between. The CDR3 loop spans 13 amino acids.

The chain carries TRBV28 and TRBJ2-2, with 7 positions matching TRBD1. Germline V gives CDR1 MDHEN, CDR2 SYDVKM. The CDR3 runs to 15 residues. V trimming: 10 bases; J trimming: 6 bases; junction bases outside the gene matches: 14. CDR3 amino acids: CATIRDKDRAGELFF. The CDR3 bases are TGTGCCACAATCAGGGACAAAGACAGGGCCGGGGAGCTGTTTTTT.

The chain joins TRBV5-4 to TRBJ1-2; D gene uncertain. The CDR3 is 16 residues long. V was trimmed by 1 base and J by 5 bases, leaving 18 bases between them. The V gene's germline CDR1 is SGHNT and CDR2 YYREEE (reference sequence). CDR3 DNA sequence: TGTGCCAGCAGCTTGAGTCGGGAAAAGAGACCTTATGGCTACACCTTC. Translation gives CASSLSREKRPYGYTF.

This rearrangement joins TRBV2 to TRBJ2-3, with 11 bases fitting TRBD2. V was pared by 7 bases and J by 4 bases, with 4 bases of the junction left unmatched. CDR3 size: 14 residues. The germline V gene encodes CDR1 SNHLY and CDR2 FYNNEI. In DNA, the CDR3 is TGTGCCAGCAATCTAGCGGGAGGTTCAGATACGCAGTATTTT. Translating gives CASNLAGGSDTQYF.

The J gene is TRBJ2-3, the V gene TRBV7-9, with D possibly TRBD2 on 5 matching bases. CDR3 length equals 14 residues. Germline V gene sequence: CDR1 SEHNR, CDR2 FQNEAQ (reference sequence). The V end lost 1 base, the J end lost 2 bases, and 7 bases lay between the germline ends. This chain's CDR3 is CASSLGGYTDTQYF. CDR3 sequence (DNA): TGTGCCAGCAGCTTAGGAGGGTACACAGATACGCAGTATTTT.

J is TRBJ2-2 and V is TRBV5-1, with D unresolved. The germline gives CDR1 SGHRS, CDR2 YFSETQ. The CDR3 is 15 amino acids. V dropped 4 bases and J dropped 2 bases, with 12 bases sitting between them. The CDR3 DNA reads TGCGCCAGCAGCACCGCGGCAGTTAACACCGGGGAGCTGTTTTTT. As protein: CASSTAAVNTGELFF.

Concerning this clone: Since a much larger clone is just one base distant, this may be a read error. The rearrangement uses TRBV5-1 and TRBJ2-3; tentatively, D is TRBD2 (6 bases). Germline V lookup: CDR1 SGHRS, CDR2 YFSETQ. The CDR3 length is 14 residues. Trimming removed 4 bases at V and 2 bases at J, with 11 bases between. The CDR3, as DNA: TGCGCCAGCAGCCCCGGGACTTTCACAGATACGCAGTATTTT. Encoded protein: CASSPGTFTDTQYF.

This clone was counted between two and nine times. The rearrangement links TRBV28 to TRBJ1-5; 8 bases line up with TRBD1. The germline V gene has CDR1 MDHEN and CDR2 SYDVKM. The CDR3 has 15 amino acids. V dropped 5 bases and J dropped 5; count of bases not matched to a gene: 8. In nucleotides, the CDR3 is TGTGCCAGCAGTCGACGGACAGGGCGGGATCAGCCCCAGCATTTT. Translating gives CASSRRTGRDQPQHF.